Listed below are T cell receptor beta chains from one sample, sequenced in a study of long-term antiretroviral therapy in people with HIV. Using immunoSEQ multiplex PCR, the repertoire was profiled, and TCRdb retains in-frame clones only, with some absent. Of roughly 42,000 clones listed, roughly 86% are singletons. Material: unsorted PBMCs, obtained 0.1 years before starting antiretroviral therapy. All receptors come from a woman between 45 and 65 years old with HIV. Both conserved end residues are trimmed from each CDR3. Fields, in order: J gene, CDR3 length, V gene, CDR3 protein.

J gene: TRBJ2-7; CDR3 length: 11; V gene: TRBV19; CDR3 protein: ASSPRPSYEQY
J gene: TRBJ1-3; CDR3 length: 13; V gene: TRBV7-9; CDR3 protein: ASSFRGASGNTIY
J gene: TRBJ1-4; CDR3 length: 9; V gene: TRBV20-1; CDR3 protein: SAIGVEKLF
J gene: TRBJ1-6; CDR3 length: 12; V gene: TRBV2; CDR3 protein: ASSAGTPGSPLH
J gene: TRBJ1-1; CDR3 length: 14; V gene: TRBV7-2; CDR3 protein: ASSLGPGRVNTEAF
J gene: TRBJ1-6; CDR3 length: 14; V gene: TRBV7-8; CDR3 protein: ASSASGGWNNSPLH
J gene: TRBJ2-5; CDR3 length: 13; V gene: TRBV6-1; CDR3 protein: ASSPGDRPRETQY
J gene: TRBJ1-1; CDR3 length: 11; V gene: TRBV11-3; CDR3 protein: ASSLDRNTEAF
J gene: TRBJ1-1; CDR3 length: 11; V gene: TRBV10-1; CDR3 protein: ASSGQTGTEAF
J gene: TRBJ2-5; CDR3 length: 12; V gene: TRBV5-6; CDR3 protein: ASNLGLAGETQY
J gene: TRBJ2-3; CDR3 length: 11; V gene: TRBV29-1; CDR3 protein: SVERAGTDTQY
J gene: TRBJ1-1; CDR3 length: 12; V gene: TRBV18; CDR3 protein: ASSYSGSNTEAF
J gene: TRBJ2-3; CDR3 length: 14; V gene: TRBV6-5; CDR3 protein: ASSLQTSTSTDTQY
J gene: TRBJ2-6; CDR3 length: 14; V gene: TRBV25-1; CDR3 protein: ASSEGGASGANVLT
J gene: TRBJ1-2; CDR3 length: 11; V gene: TRBV5-8; CDR3 protein: ASSWDSRYGYT
J gene: TRBJ1-4; CDR3 length: 12; V gene: TRBV6-5; CDR3 protein: ASSVTGDDEKLF
J gene: TRBJ1-2; CDR3 length: 12; V gene: TRBV6-5; CDR3 protein: ASSLNRDTYGYT
J gene: TRBJ1-3; CDR3 length: 14; V gene: TRBV25-1; CDR3 protein: ASSRQGGNSGNTIY
J gene: TRBJ2-7; CDR3 length: 14; V gene: TRBV4-1; CDR3 protein: ASSQEGPPRAYEQY
J gene: TRBJ1-6; CDR3 length: 11; V gene: TRBV7-2; CDR3 protein: ASSYYSELPLH
J gene: TRBJ2-3; CDR3 length: 13; V gene: TRBV9; CDR3 protein: ASSPPLADTDTQY
J gene: TRBJ2-3; CDR3 length: 11; V gene: TRBV29-1; CDR3 protein: SASTGGTDTQY
J gene: TRBJ2-7; CDR3 length: 14; V gene: TRBV13; CDR3 protein: ASSLGSGRSSYEQY
J gene: TRBJ1-2; CDR3 length: 13; V gene: TRBV5-4; CDR3 protein: ASSSIGDSLYGYT
J gene: TRBJ2-2; CDR3 length: 15; V gene: TRBV11-3; CDR3 protein: ASSLGGGTTNTGELF
J gene: TRBJ1-2; CDR3 length: 13; V gene: TRBV28; CDR3 protein: ASSSTGEETYGYT
J gene: TRBJ1-2; CDR3 length: 13; V gene: TRBV6-5; CDR3 protein: ASSYSTGGMGGYT
J gene: TRBJ1-1; CDR3 length: 12; V gene: TRBV5-6; CDR3 protein: ASSFLGAGTEAF
J gene: TRBJ2-1; CDR3 length: 13; V gene: TRBV10-3; CDR3 protein: AITFGGAGEGEQF
J gene: TRBJ2-1; CDR3 length: 14; V gene: TRBV19; CDR3 protein: ASSPDSYPSYNEQF
J gene: TRBJ1-1; CDR3 length: 12; V gene: TRBV29-1; CDR3 protein: SVRRDGWNTEAF
J gene: TRBJ1-2; CDR3 length: 10; V gene: TRBV19; CDR3 protein: ASRPVAGGYT
J gene: TRBJ2-7; CDR3 length: 13; V gene: TRBV13; CDR3 protein: ASSPASGGAHEQY
J gene: TRBJ2-7; CDR3 length: 9; V gene: TRBV10-3; CDR3 protein: AIGSGGLQY
J gene: TRBJ2-7; CDR3 length: 13; V gene: TRBV5-1; CDR3 protein: ASSLAGQVKYEQY
J gene: TRBJ1-2; CDR3 length: 14; V gene: TRBV15; CDR3 protein: ATSRDLAGGHYGYT
J gene: TRBJ1-3; CDR3 length: 10; V gene: TRBV6-1; CDR3 protein: ASNWERNTIY
J gene: TRBJ1-2; CDR3 length: 14; V gene: TRBV27; CDR3 protein: ASSLVQGGPGQGYT
J gene: TRBJ1-4; CDR3 length: 12; V gene: TRBV6-5; CDR3 protein: ASSRAGGNEKLF
J gene: TRBJ1-2; CDR3 length: 11; V gene: TRBV7-3; CDR3 protein: ASSSAGEYGYT
J gene: TRBJ2-2; CDR3 length: 12; V gene: TRBV19; CDR3 protein: ASSIRGVPGELF
J gene: TRBJ2-2; CDR3 length: 14; V gene: TRBV7-2; CDR3 protein: ASSLTSGGAIGELF
J gene: TRBJ2-5; CDR3 length: 14; V gene: TRBV11-2; CDR3 protein: ASSLAGQGTGETQY
J gene: TRBJ1-5; CDR3 length: 15; V gene: TRBV7-2; CDR3 protein: ASRQDRSSYSNQPQH
J gene: TRBJ2-5; CDR3 length: 12; V gene: TRBV5-1; CDR3 protein: ASSLPDYQETQY
J gene: TRBJ1-6; CDR3 length: 10; V gene: TRBV11-2; CDR3 protein: ASSAVDSPLH
J gene: TRBJ1-2; CDR3 length: 16; V gene: TRBV4-3; CDR3 protein: ASSQAADTGAHGYGYT
J gene: TRBJ1-5; CDR3 length: 13; V gene: TRBV19; CDR3 protein: ASTSQGDVNQPQH
J gene: TRBJ2-7; CDR3 length: 12; V gene: TRBV11-2; CDR3 protein: ASSFGWSSYEQY
J gene: TRBJ2-3; CDR3 length: 13; V gene: TRBV13; CDR3 protein: ASSLTDTSTDTQY
J gene: TRBJ1-2; CDR3 length: 14; V gene: TRBV29-1; CDR3 protein: SVGGTGQGGIYGYT